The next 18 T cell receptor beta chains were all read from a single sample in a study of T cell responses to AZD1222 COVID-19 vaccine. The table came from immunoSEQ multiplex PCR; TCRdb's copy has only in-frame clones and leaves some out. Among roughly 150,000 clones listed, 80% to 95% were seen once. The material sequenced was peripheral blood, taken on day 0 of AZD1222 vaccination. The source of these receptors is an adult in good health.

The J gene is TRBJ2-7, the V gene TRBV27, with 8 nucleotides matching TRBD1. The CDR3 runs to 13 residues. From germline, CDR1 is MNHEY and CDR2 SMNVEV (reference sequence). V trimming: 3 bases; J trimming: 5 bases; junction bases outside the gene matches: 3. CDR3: CASSLRQGNEQYF. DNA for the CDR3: TGTGCCAGCAGTTTGCGACAGGGGAACGAGCAGTACTTC.

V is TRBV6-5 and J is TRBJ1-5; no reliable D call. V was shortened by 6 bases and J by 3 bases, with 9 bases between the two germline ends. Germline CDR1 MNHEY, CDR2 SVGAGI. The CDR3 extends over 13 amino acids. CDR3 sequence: CASRSGNNQPQHF. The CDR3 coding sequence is TGTGCCAGCAGGTCGGGAAACAATCAGCCCCAGCATTTT.

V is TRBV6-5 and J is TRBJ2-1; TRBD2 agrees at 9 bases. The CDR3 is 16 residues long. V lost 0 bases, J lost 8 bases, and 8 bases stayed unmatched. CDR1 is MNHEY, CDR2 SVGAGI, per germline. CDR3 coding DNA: TGTGCCAGCAGTTACTCTCCGGGACTAGCTGTTCATGAGCAGTTCTTC. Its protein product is CASSYSPGLAVHEQFF.

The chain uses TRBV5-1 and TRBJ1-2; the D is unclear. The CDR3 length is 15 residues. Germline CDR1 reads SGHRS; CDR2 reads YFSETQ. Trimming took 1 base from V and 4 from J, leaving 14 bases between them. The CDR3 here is CASSLSEGGAYGYTF. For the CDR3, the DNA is TGCGCCAGCAGCTTGTCGGAGGGAGGTGCCTATGGCTACACCTTC.

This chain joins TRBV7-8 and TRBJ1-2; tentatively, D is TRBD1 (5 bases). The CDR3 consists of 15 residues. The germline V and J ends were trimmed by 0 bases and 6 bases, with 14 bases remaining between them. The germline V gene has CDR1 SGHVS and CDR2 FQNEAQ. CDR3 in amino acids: CASSLAHTGGNGYTF. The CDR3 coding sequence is TGTGCCAGCAGCTTAGCCCATACCGGGGGAAATGGCTACACCTTC.

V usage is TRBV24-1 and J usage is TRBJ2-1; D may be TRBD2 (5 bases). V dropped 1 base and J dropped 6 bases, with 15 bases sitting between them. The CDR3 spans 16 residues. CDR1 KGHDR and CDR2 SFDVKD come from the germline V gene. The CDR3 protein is CATSDFGRASGNEQFF. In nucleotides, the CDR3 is TGTGCCACCAGTGATTTCGGGCGGGCAAGCGGCAATGAGCAGTTCTTC.

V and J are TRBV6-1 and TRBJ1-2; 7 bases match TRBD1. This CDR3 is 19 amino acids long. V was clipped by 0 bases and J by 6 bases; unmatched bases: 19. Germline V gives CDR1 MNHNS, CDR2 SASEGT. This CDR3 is CASSEANLRQGKNSNGYTF. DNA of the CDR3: TGTGCCAGCAGTGAAGCGAACCTCAGACAGGGAAAAAACTCCAATGGCTACACCTTC.

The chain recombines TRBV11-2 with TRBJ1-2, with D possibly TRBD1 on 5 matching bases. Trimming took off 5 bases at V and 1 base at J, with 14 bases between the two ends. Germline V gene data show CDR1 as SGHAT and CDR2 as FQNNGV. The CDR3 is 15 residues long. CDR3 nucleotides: TGTGCCAGCAGCCAGGGCGGTTCAGATAACTATGGCTACACCTTC. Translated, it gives CASSQGGSDNYGYTF.

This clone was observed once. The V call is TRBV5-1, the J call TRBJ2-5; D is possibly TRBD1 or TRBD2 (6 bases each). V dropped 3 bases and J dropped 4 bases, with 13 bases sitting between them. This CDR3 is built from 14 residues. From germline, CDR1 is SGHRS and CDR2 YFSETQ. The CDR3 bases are TGCGCCAGCAGCTGGAGGAGGGGGGCAGAGACCCAGTACTTC. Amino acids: CASSWRRGAETQYF. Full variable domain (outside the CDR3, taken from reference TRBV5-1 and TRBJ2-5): KAGVTQTPRYLIKTRGQQVTLSCSPISGHRSVSWYQQTPGQGLQFLFEYFSETQRNKGNFPGRFSGRQFSNSRSEMNVSTLELGDSALYLCASSWRRGAETQYFGPGTRLLVL.

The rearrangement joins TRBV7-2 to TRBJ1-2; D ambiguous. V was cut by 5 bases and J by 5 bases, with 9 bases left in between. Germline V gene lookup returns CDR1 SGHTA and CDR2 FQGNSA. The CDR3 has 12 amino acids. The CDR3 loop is CASSTQAYGYTF. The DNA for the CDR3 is TGTGCCAGCAGCACGCAGGCATATGGCTACACCTTC.

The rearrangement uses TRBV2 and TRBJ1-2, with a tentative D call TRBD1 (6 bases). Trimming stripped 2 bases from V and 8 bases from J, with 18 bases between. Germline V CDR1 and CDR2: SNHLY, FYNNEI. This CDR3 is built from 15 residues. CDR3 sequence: CASSEMRGGQGGYTF. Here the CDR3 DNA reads TGTGCCAGCAGTGAAATGCGCGGGGGCCAGGGGGGCTACACCTTC.

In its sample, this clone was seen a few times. CDR3 sequence (DNA): TGTGCCAGCAGCCCAAATGGACAGGGAGGGGGCACAGATACGCAGTATTTT. Translation gives CASSPNGQGGGTDTQYF. The J gene is TRBJ2-3, the V gene TRBV11-3; a weak D match, TRBD1 (8 bases). Trimming took 5 bases from V and 1 from J, leaving 19 bases between them. Germline V gene data show CDR1 as SGHNT and CDR2 as YENEEA. The CDR3 has 17 residues.

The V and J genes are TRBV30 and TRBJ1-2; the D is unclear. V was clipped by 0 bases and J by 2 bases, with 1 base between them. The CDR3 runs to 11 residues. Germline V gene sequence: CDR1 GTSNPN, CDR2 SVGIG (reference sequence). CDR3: CAWSVNYGYTF. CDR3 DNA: TGTGCCTGGAGTGTCAACTATGGCTACACCTTC.

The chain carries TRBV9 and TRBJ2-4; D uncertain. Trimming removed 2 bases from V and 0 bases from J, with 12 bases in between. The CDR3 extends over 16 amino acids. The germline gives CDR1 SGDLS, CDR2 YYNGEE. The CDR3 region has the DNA TGTGCCAGCAGCGTTGAGGCTACCTTAGCCAAAAACATTCAGTACTTC. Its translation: CASSVEATLAKNIQYF.

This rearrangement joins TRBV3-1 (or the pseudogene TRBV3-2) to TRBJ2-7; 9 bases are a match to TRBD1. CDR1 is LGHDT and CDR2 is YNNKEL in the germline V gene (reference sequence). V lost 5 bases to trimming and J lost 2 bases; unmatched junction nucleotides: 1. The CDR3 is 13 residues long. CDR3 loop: CASSRQGAYEQYF. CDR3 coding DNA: TGTGCCAGCAGCAGACAGGGGGCCTACGAGCAGTACTTC.

This chain's CDR3 is CASSLSGETQYF. The CDR3 DNA sequence: TGTGCCAGCAGCTTGAGTGGCGAGACCCAGTACTTC. The chain is built from TRBV5-6 and TRBJ2-5, with D unclear. V was trimmed by 1 base and J by 5 bases, leaving 6 bases between them. Looked up from germline, CDR1 is SGHDT and CDR2 is YYEEEE. The CDR3 extends over 12 amino acids.

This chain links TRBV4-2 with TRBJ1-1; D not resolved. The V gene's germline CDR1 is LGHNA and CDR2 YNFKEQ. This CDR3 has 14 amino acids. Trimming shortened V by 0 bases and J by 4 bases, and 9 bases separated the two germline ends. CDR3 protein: CASSQEIGATEAFF. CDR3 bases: TGTGCCAGCAGCCAAGAGATTGGAGCCACTGAAGCTTTCTTT.

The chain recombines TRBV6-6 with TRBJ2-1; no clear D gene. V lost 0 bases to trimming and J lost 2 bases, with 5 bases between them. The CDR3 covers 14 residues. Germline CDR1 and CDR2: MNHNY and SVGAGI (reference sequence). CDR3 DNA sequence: TGTGCCAGCAGTTACTCAAGCACCTACAATGAGCAGTTCTTC. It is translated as CASSYSSTYNEQFF.